A single T cell receptor (beta chain) is shown here with its context. Its cognate antigen is unknown. The CDR3 is 16 amino acids. V was clipped by 5 bases and J by 0 bases, with 16 bases between them. Germline loops: CDR1 LGHDT, CDR2 YNNKEL (reference sequence). The record originates from a study of glioma-infiltrating T cells. The iRepertoire nested amplicon-rescue multiplex PCR amplified TCR alpha and beta CDR3s from RNA. Input was roughly 100-450 ng of tissue mRNA or PBMC total RNA. MiXCR, applied by TCRdb to the multiplex PCR reads, yields one record per CDR3 protein. The sample holds about 180,000 distinct CDR3 sequences, more than 35% seen once. Study-level findings and limits: Very few CDR3 sequences were shared between tissue and blood.

The V and J genes are TRBV3-1 and TRBJ1-1; possible D gene TRBD1, 5 bases. The material sequenced was glioma tissue, nonneoplastic brain tissue, or PBMCs (not recorded which). The source is a human donor with low-grade glioma or glioblastoma, undergoing nonglioma brain surgery, or in good health (not recorded which). The CDR3 sequence is CASSLRAATVNTEAFF. The CDR3 DNA reads as TGTGCCAGCAGCTTAAGAGCCGCGACAGTGAACACTGAAGCTTTCTTT.